The clone carrying this T cell receptor beta chain is a singleton in its sample. The data were obtained in a study of CD8 T cells in Susac syndrome. Germline V gene sequence: CDR1 MNHEY, CDR2 SMNVEV (reference sequence). V was clipped by 3 bases and J by 3 bases; unmatched bases: 4. The CDR3 has 14 residues. RNA, at about 0.45 to 1 ug, was reverse transcribed with random hexamers. Each CDR3 protein is one row after TCRdb ran MiXCR on the immunoSEQ multiplex PCR reads. The table has some 70,000 distinct CDR3 sequences, about 94% seen once; the top ten hold 0.56%. The receptor was derived from a human donor with multiple sclerosis. Source material: CD8+ T cells from PBMCs. V and J are TRBV27 and TRBJ2-7, with 8 bases aligning to TRBD2. For the CDR3, the DNA is TGTGCCAGCAGTTTCAGCGCGGGGGGCTACGAGCAGTACTTC. Encoded protein: CASSFSAGGYEQYF.